These 28 T cell receptor beta chains were all obtained from the same sample, sequenced in a study of response to subunit inactivated influenza vaccine. A single record per CDR3 protein comes from TCRdb applying MiXCR to the RT-PCR reads. Of roughly 620,000 distinct CDR3 sequences in the sample, around 11% were seen once. These data were also reused for a study on T cells expressing NK-cell markers. That work adds: Libraries used 5'RACE template switching adding universal primer site and UMIs.

The source material was PBMCs from blood, sampled on the day of vaccination. The receptor set was obtained from a man aged 50-60 years who received an inactivated influenza vaccine.

There are many counts of this clonotype. The V gene is TRBV5-1, the J gene TRBJ1-2, with 7 bases aligning to TRBD1. Per the germline V gene, CDR1 is SGHRS and CDR2 is YFSETQ. The V gene end was trimmed by 5 bases and the J gene end by 0 bases; junction bases not matched to a gene: 4. CDR3 size: 14 residues. As DNA, the CDR3 is TGCGCCAGCAGTCGGGACAGTACTAACTATGGCTACACCTTC. Translated, it gives CASSRDSTNYGYTF.

This chain joins TRBV7-9 and TRBJ1-1; 7 bases line up with TRBD1. Germline values: CDR1 SEHNR, CDR2 FQNEAQ (reference sequence). The J segment lost 5 bases and the V segment lost 1 base, leaving 4 bases of the junction unmatched. This CDR3 is built from 14 residues. In DNA form, the CDR3 reads TGTGCCAGCAGCTTAGGACAGGGTATGACTGAAGCTTTCTTT. It translates to CASSLGQGMTEAFF.

This clonotype appeared a few times. This chain joins TRBV6-5 and TRBJ2-5; 7 positions agree with TRBD2. The V and J ends lost 2 bases and 2 bases, in that order; junction bases with no gene match: 8. This CDR3 has 16 amino acids. Germline CDR1 and CDR2: MNHEY and SVGAGI. CDR3 in amino acids: CASSYTQRGPQETQYF. Here the CDR3 DNA reads TGTGCCAGCAGTTACACTCAGCGGGGACCTCAAGAGACCCAGTACTTC.

This clonotype turned up a few times. The V and J genes are TRBV16 and TRBJ1-5; tentatively, D is TRBD1 (5 bases). With 4 bases removed from V and 9 bases from J, the gap between germline ends came to 16 bases. Germline V gene sequence: CDR1 KGHSY, CDR2 FQNENV. CDR3 length equals 14 residues. CDR3 region: CASSPSPGGWPQHF. The CDR3 nucleotides read TGTGCCAGCAGCCCATCTCCGGGGGGTTGGCCCCAGCATTTT.

The rearrangement joins TRBV7-2 to TRBJ2-7; D remains ambiguous. The germline gives CDR1 SGHTA, CDR2 FQGNSA. This CDR3 has 12 residues. Trimming took off 4 bases at V and 9 bases at J, with 13 bases between the two ends. The CDR3 DNA reads as TGTGCCAGCAGCTCCCCCCCTGAAGTGCAGTACTTC. Protein sequence: CASSSPPEVQYF.

In this sample, this clonotype turned up a few times. The V and J genes are TRBV11-2 and TRBJ2-5; TRBD1 or TRBD2 may be the D gene (5 bases each). The CDR3 runs 16 residues. V dropped 5 bases and J dropped 2 bases, with 18 bases sitting between them. In germline, CDR1 is SGHAT, CDR2 FQNNGV. CDR3 sequence reads: CASSNKGRRLQETQYF. The CDR3 nucleotides read TGTGCCAGCAGCAACAAGGGACGGAGACTTCAAGAGACCCAGTACTTC.

The gene calls are TRBV20-1 and TRBJ2-3, with TRBD1 as a possible D gene (5 bases). Germline loops: CDR1 DFQATT, CDR2 SNEGSKA (reference sequence). This CDR3 region has 12 residues. V was trimmed by 6 bases and J by 3 bases, leaving 10 bases between them. CDR3 sequence: CSAYQGTDTQYF. The CDR3 DNA follows: TGCAGTGCCTACCAGGGAACAGATACGCAGTATTTT.

Only a few counts were recorded for this clonotype. The chain combines TRBV12-3 or TRBV12-4 with TRBJ1-3; TRBD1 matches 9 bases. This CDR3 has 15 amino acids. Unmatched junction bases numbered 12, after V lost 7 bases and J lost 8 bases. In DNA, the CDR3 is TGTGCCAGCAAACCGACAGGGGGAATATCGGACACCATATATTTT. Protein product: CASKPTGGISDTIYF.

The chain links TRBV27 to TRBJ2-7; 10 positions match TRBD2. This CDR3 region has 15 residues. V shed 6 bases, J shed 2 bases, and the junction held 7 bases outside the gene matches. Per the germline V gene, CDR1 is MNHEY and CDR2 is SMNVEV (reference sequence). CDR3 in amino acids: CASSAIAGGTYEQYF. The CDR3 nucleotides read TGTGCCAGCAGCGCTATAGCGGGAGGTACCTACGAGCAGTACTTC.

The chain recombines TRBV6-2 or TRBV6-3 with TRBJ1-5; D unclear. The V end lost 3 bases, the J end lost 0 bases, and 9 bases lay between the germline ends. The CDR3 contains 15 residues. CDR1 is MNHEY, CDR2 SVGEGT, per germline. CDR3 in amino acids: CASSYYGYSNQPQHF. The CDR3 DNA sequence: TGTGCCAGCAGTTATTATGGGTATAGCAATCAGCCCCAGCATTTT.

This clonotype came up many times. The chain couples TRBV28 to TRBJ2-7; D is perhaps TRBD1 (5 bases). The CDR3 is 12 amino acids. V lost 4 bases, J lost 3 bases, and 7 bases lay in between. Germline CDR1 MDHEN, CDR2 SYDVKM. CDR3 loop: CASSWGVYEQYF. CDR3 bases: TGTGCCAGCAGTTGGGGCGTCTACGAGCAGTACTTC.

In this sample, this clonotype turned up a few times. The V call is TRBV5-1, the J call TRBJ1-1; D gene ambiguous. This CDR3 region has 14 residues. Germline assignment: CDR1 SGHRS and CDR2 YFSETQ. Trimming left V 1 base short and J 4 bases short, with 11 bases between. CDR3 protein: CASSLPDQSTEAFF. CDR3 nucleotide sequence: TGCGCCAGCAGCTTGCCCGATCAGAGCACTGAAGCTTTCTTT.

This clonotype was counted a few times. J is TRBJ2-3 and V is TRBV5-6; the D gene is possibly TRBD1 (5 bases). The CDR3 runs to 16 residues. Germline CDR1 and CDR2: SGHDT and YYEEEE. Deletions cut 0 bases from V and 1 base from J, with 12 bases between. CDR3 in DNA: TGTGCCAGCAGCTTGGATTGGGGCGCGGGCACAGATACGCAGTATTTT. Its protein product is CASSLDWGAGTDTQYF.

The chain links TRBV15 to TRBJ2-3, with D unresolved. Trimming removed 0 bases from V and 8 bases from J, with 15 bases in between. CDR3 size: 15 residues. Germline CDR1 reads LNHNV; CDR2 reads YYDKDF (reference sequence). In nucleotides, the CDR3 is TGTGCCACCAGCAGAGAATCGGGCGGCCGGGTTACGCAGTATTTT. As protein: CATSRESGGRVTQYF.

A note on this clonotype: No conserved phenylalanine or tryptophan ends this CDR3, so it is likely a read error. The chain carries TRBV27 and TRBJ1-2; TRBD1 matches at 8 bases. CDR1 and CDR2 (germline): MNHEY, SMNVEV (reference sequence). The trim removed 6 bases at V and 4 bases at J, leaving 10 bases unmatched. This CDR3 spans 15 amino acids. The CDR3 sequence is CASRAGGRGFYGYTV. The CDR3 nucleotides are TGTGCCAGCAGAGCAGGGGGCAGGGGGTTCTATGGCTACACCGTC.

This clonotype was counted between two and nine times. The chain uses TRBV5-1 and TRBJ2-4, with TRBD1 identical over 7 bases. The V and J ends lost 3 bases and 1 base, in that order; junction bases with no gene match: 1. CDR1 and CDR2 from the germline V gene are SGHRS and YFSETQ. The CDR3 length is 14 residues. This chain's CDR3 is CASSSTGAKNIQYF. CDR3 bases: TGCGCCAGCAGCTCGACAGGGGCCAAAAACATTCAGTACTTC. Full variable domain (outside the CDR3, taken from reference TRBV5-1 and TRBJ2-4): KAGVTQTPRYLIKTRGQQVTLSCSPISGHRSVSWYQQTPGQGLQFLFEYFSETQRNKGNFPGRFSGRQFSNSRSEMNVSTLELGDSALYLCASSSTGAKNIQYFGAGTRLSVL.

This clonotype was counted at least ten times. The J gene is TRBJ2-5, the V gene TRBV3-1; TRBD2 aligns across 7 bases. CDR1 and CDR2 from the germline V gene are LGHDT and YNNKEL (reference sequence). The CDR3 is 15 residues long. The V segment lost 1 base and the J segment 5 bases; nucleotides outside the gene matches: 7. The CDR3 loop reads CASSQGSREWETQYF. The CDR3 DNA reads TGTGCCAGCAGCCAAGGTTCGCGGGAGTGGGAGACCCAGTACTTC.

The rearrangement links TRBV24-1 to TRBJ1-1; D perhaps matches TRBD1 (6 bases). The CDR3 covers 16 residues. Trimming removed 4 bases at V and 2 bases at J, with 16 bases between. Germline-derived CDR1 and CDR2 are KGHDR and SFDVKD. The CDR3 spells CATSDRPGTSNTEAFF. In nucleotides, the CDR3 is TGTGCCACCAGTGACCGTCCCGGGACAAGCAACACTGAAGCTTTCTTT.

V gene TRBV6-6 combines with J gene TRBJ1-1; D ambiguous. Trimming took off 2 bases at V and 1 base at J, with 5 bases between the two ends. This CDR3 contains 13 residues. Germline lookup yields CDR1 MNHNY and CDR2 SVGAGI (reference sequence). The CDR3 loop reads CASSYPANTEAFF. The CDR3 DNA reads TGTGCCAGCAGTTACCCGGCGAACACTGAAGCTTTCTTT.

This clonotype was picked up many times. The rearrangement links TRBV11-2 to TRBJ2-3; TRBD1 matches at 7 bases. The V gene end was trimmed by 5 bases and the J gene end by 8 bases; junction bases not matched to a gene: 7. This CDR3 is 13 amino acids long. Germline V gene sequence: CDR1 SGHAT, CDR2 FQNNGV. This CDR3 reads CASSPTGVRTQYF. The DNA of the CDR3 is TGTGCCAGCAGCCCCACAGGGGTTCGTACGCAGTATTTT.

The chain has TRBV5-1 and TRBJ2-7; 8 nucleotides match TRBD1. This CDR3 is built from 15 residues. Germline V gives CDR1 SGHRS, CDR2 YFSETQ. Trimming removed 4 bases from V and 4 bases from J; junction bases left unmatched: 10. The DNA for the CDR3 is TGCGCCAGCAGCGAGACAGGGGAACACAATTACGAGCAGTACTTC. It encodes CASSETGEHNYEQYF. The full variable domain, with the rest looked up from reference TRBV5-1 and TRBJ2-7, is KAGVTQTPRYLIKTRGQQVTLSCSPISGHRSVSWYQQTPGQGLQFLFEYFSETQRNKGNFPGRFSGRQFSNSRSEMNVSTLELGDSALYLCASSETGEHNYEQYFGPGTRLTVT.

This clonotype appeared a single time. The chain is built from TRBV7-2 and TRBJ1-1; D possibly corresponds to TRBD1 (6 bases). CDR3 length: 15 amino acids. The V end was cut by 1 base, the J end by 6 bases, with 15 bases between. The germline gives CDR1 SGHTA, CDR2 FQGNSA. In DNA form, the CDR3 reads TGTGCCAGCAGCTTAGGTCCCGGGGGCGGATCTGAAGCTTTCTTT. This gives the protein CASSLGPGGGSEAFF.

In this sample, this clonotype turned up many times. The V call is TRBV7-6, the J call TRBJ2-2; TRBD2 is a possible D gene (5 bases). With 1 base removed from V and 5 bases from J, the gap between germline ends came to 11 bases. CDR3 length: 15 amino acids. From germline, CDR1 is SGHVS and CDR2 FNYEAQ. CDR3 DNA: TGTGCCAGCAGCTTAGTGGTCGGGAATACCGGGGAGCTGTTTTTT. Translated, it gives CASSLVVGNTGELFF. The whole variable domain, filled in from reference TRBV7-6 and TRBJ2-2, reads GAGVSQSPRYKVTKRGQDVALRCDPISGHVSLYWYRQALGQGPEFLTYFNYEAQQDKSGLPNDRFSAERPEGSISTLTIQRTEQRDSAMYRCASSLVVGNTGELFFGEGSRLTVL.

V gene TRBV18 combines with J gene TRBJ1-1, with no clear D. This CDR3 is 16 amino acids long. Germline-derived CDR1 and CDR2 are KGHSH and LQKENI. Trimming cost V 3 bases and J 5 bases, with 19 bases left between them. CDR3: CASSPSVILEGTEAFF. The CDR3 bases are TGTGCCAGCTCACCCTCCGTCATCCTAGAAGGAACTGAAGCTTTCTTT.

This clonotype appeared a few times. The rearrangement links TRBV20-1 to TRBJ2-5; 14 bases are a match to TRBD2. The germline gives CDR1 DFQATT, CDR2 SNEGSKA (reference sequence). CDR3 size: 15 residues. Trimming removed 2 bases from V and 5 bases from J; junction bases left unmatched: 4. The CDR3 spells CSARSTSGGVETQYF. The CDR3 DNA reads as TGCAGTGCTAGATCGACTAGCGGGGGGGTGGAGACCCAGTACTTC.

In this sample, this clonotype turned up a few times. V gene TRBV6-5 combines with J gene TRBJ2-7, with 8 bases aligning to TRBD2. J lost 3 bases, V lost 0 bases, and 10 bases had no gene match. CDR1 and CDR2 from the germline V gene are MNHEY and SVGAGI. CDR3 length: 17 residues. CDR3 sequence: CASSYSWVAGNLYEQYF. The CDR3, as DNA: TGTGCCAGCAGTTACTCCTGGGTAGCGGGGAATCTCTACGAGCAGTACTTC.

The sample holds a few counts of this clonotype. It is unclear where the CDR3 begins or ends on the DNA, so no DNA is shown, and the CDR3 is as TCRdb lists it. V gene TRBV10-3 combines with J gene TRBJ2-1; TRBD2, the table's D call, lacks a check against the DNA. From its first to its last residue, the CDR3 has 15 amino acids. The germline V gene has CDR1 ENHRY and CDR2 SYGVKD. CDR3 in amino acids: CAISVVGGGANEQFF.

This clonotype was counted between two and nine times. The chain is built from TRBV27 and TRBJ2-3, with TRBD2 matching 9 bases. Trimming at V came to 0 bases and at J to 5 bases, leaving 9 bases not matched to a gene. CDR1 is MNHEY and CDR2 is SMNVEV in the germline V gene (reference sequence). This CDR3 region has 17 residues. The DNA for the CDR3 is TGTGCCAGCAGTTTATCGATGGGACTAGCAGTGGTAGATACGCAGTATTTT. It codes for CASSLSMGLAVVDTQYF.